This T cell receptor beta chain was recorded in a study of T cells in Graves' hyperthyroidism and ophthalmopathy. In the study overall: Peripheral blood was obtained at initial diagnosis, preceding any treatment.

This clonotype was picked up many times. A lack of ophthalmopathy progression within 18 months defined stable Graves' hyperthyroidism. Subjects aged 18 to 65 presented with newly diagnosed hyperthyroidism of less than 2 months' duration. Exclusion criteria comprised uncontrolled infection, other autoimmune disease, pregnancy or lactation. TCR beta CDR3 sequences were amplified from RNA transcripts. HTBI primers drove first-round RT-PCR of the TCR CDR3. TCRdb re-analysed the multiplex PCR reads in MiXCR, keeping a single row per CDR3 protein. The sample records some 460,000 distinct CDR3 sequences, approximately 15% being singletons. J lost 8 bases, V lost 0 bases, and 10 bases had no gene match. The germline gives CDR1 MDHEN, CDR2 SYDVKM. There are 17 residues in the CDR3.

The sequenced material came from blood. The chain is built from TRBV28 and TRBJ2-1; 10 bases line up with TRBD1. The TCR sequence derives from a woman between 18 and 30 years old with Graves' hyperthyroidism. In DNA, the CDR3 is TGTGCCAGCAGTTTATGGACCGGGACAGGGGCGCACGATGAGCAGTTCTTC. It specifies CASSLWTGTGAHDEQFF.